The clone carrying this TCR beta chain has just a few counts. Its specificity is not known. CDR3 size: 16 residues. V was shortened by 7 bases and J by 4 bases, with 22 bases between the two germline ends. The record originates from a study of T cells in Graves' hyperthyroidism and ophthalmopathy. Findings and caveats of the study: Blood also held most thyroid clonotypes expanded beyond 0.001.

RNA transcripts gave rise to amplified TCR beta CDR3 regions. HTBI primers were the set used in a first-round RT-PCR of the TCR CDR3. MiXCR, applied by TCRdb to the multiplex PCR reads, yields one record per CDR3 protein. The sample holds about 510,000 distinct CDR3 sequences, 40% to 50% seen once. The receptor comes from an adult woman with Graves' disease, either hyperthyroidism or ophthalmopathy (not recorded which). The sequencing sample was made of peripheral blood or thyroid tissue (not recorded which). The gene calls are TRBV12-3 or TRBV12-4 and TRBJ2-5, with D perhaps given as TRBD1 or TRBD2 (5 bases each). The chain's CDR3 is CASNVAAVGVRETQYF. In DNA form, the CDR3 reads TGTGCCAGCAATGTTGCTGCCGTGGGGGTGAGAGAGACCCAGTACTTC.